These 21 T cell receptor beta chains were all obtained from the same sample, sequenced in a study of blood T cell repertoires in COVID-19. The method was immunoSEQ multiplex PCR; TCRdb's version includes in-frame clones alone and lacks a portion of them. The sample shows fewer than 70,000 clones, over 60% of them seen only once. The sequenced material came from peripheral blood. These receptors all stem from a man aged 25 to 40 with COVID-19, enrolled during active disease.

The V call is TRBV6-1, the J call TRBJ2-1, with D possibly being TRBD2 (6 bases). Between the trimmed V and J ends, which lost 1 base and 4 bases, there was a span of 11 bases. CDR3 length: 15 residues. Germline CDR1 reads MNHNS; CDR2 reads SASEGT. The CDR3 is CASSEEPSAYNEQFF. For the CDR3, the DNA is TGTGCCAGCAGTGAAGAGCCTAGCGCATACAATGAGCAGTTCTTC.

The chain uses TRBV5-6 and TRBJ2-7, with D unresolved. CDR3 length equals 15 residues. Germline V CDR1 and CDR2: SGHDT, YYEEEE. Trimming cost V 2 bases and J 0 bases, with 12 bases left between them. The CDR3 nucleotides are TGTGCCAGCAGCTTCGGCAGCGCCTTCTCCTACGAGCAGTACTTC. Its protein is CASSFGSAFSYEQYF.

V is TRBV5-1 and J is TRBJ2-2; 8 bases line up with TRBD2. The germline V gene encodes CDR1 SGHRS and CDR2 YFSETQ. CDR3 length: 14 amino acids. V shed 4 bases and J 6 bases; nucleotides not matched to a gene: 5. The chain's CDR3 is CASSREGVSGELFF. The CDR3 DNA is TGCGCCAGCAGCCGGGAGGGGGTATCCGGGGAGCTGTTTTTT. The variable domain in full, completed from reference TRBV5-1 and TRBJ2-2, reads KAGVTQTPRYLIKTRGQQVTLSCSPISGHRSVSWYQQTPGQGLQFLFEYFSETQRNKGNFPGRFSGRQFSNSRSEMNVSTLELGDSALYLCASSREGVSGELFFGEGSRLTVL.

The sample holds many counts of this clone. This chain connects TRBV28 to TRBJ1-5; 7 bases agree with TRBD1. In germline, CDR1 is MDHEN, CDR2 SYDVKM. V lost 4 bases to trimming and J lost 0 bases; unmatched junction nucleotides: 9. This CDR3 comprises 17 residues. The CDR3 spells CASSSRQGGYSNQPQHF. The CDR3 DNA is TGTGCCAGCAGTTCCAGACAGGGAGGATATAGCAATCAGCCCCAGCATTTT.

J is TRBJ1-6 and V is TRBV5-1; no reliable D call. Per germline, CDR1 SGHRS and CDR2 YFSETQ. V was pared by 2 bases and J by 7 bases, with 13 bases between. The CDR3 is 15 amino acids. CDR3 in DNA: TGCGCCAGCAGCTTCCGTAACAGCCTAAATTCACCCCTCCACTTT. This codes for CASSFRNSLNSPLHF.

The chain links TRBV3-1 (or the pseudogene TRBV3-2) to TRBJ2-3; TRBD2 matches 8 bases. V was pared by 4 bases and J by 2 bases, with 17 bases of the junction left unmatched. The CDR3 runs 19 residues. Germline V gene data show CDR1 as LGHDT and CDR2 as YNNKEL (reference sequence). CDR3 amino acids: CASSLAAGSGIFTTDTQYF. As DNA, the CDR3 is TGTGCCAGCAGCCTTGCAGCGGGTAGCGGGATATTTACCACAGATACGCAGTATTTT.

The chain has TRBV7-3 and TRBJ2-1; maybe TRBD2 (7 bases). V was trimmed by 4 bases and J by 9 bases, leaving 10 bases between them. Germline values: CDR1 SGHTA, CDR2 FQGTGA. The CDR3 totals 12 residues. CDR3 sequence: CASSYAGAEQFF. The CDR3 DNA reads TGTGCCAGCAGCTATGCGGGGGCTGAGCAGTTCTTC. The whole variable domain, remainder taken from reference TRBV7-3 and TRBJ2-1, is GAGVSQTPSNKVTEKGKYVELRCDPISGHTALYWYRQSLGQGPEFLIYFQGTGAADDSGLPNDRFFAVRPEGSVSTLKIQRTERGDSAVYLCASSYAGAEQFFGPGTRLTVL.

The chain links TRBV28 to TRBJ2-7; 7 bases align to TRBD1. This CDR3 contains 13 residues. Losses at the gene ends were 7 bases for V and 3 bases for J; bases not matched to a gene: 6. In germline, CDR1 is MDHEN, CDR2 SYDVKM. The CDR3 reads CASKGANSYEQYF. Written as DNA, the CDR3 is TGTGCCAGCAAGGGGGCGAACAGCTACGAGCAGTACTTC.

This clone was observed once. The chain couples TRBV12-5 to TRBJ1-6; TRBD1 agrees at 10 bases. V lost 3 bases to trimming and J lost 15 bases; unmatched junction nucleotides: 8. Per the germline V gene, CDR1 is LGHNT and CDR2 is FRNRAP. The length of the CDR3 is 14 residues. CDR3 sequence (DNA): TGTGCTAGTGGTTTCGGGACAGGGGCCAGTAACCTCCACTTT. This codes for CASGFGTGASNLHF.

This clone has only a few counts. The gene calls are TRBV5-1 and TRBJ2-3; TRBD1 matches at 8 bases. CDR1 SGHRS and CDR2 YFSETQ come from the germline V gene. The CDR3 spans 16 residues. Trimming cost V 1 base and J 2 bases; bases outside gene matches: 6. CDR3 DNA sequence: TGCGCCAGCAGCTTGACAGGGGGTTGGTTCACAGATACGCAGTATTTT. Translated, it gives CASSLTGGWFTDTQYF.

The V call is TRBV28, the J call TRBJ1-2; a weak D match, TRBD1 (5 bases). The CDR3 is 11 residues long. The germline CDR1 and CDR2 sequences are MDHEN and SYDVKM. Trimming removed 9 bases from V and 8 bases from J, with 13 bases in between. The CDR3 reads CASNSGLGYTF. CDR3 DNA: TGTGCCAGTAATTCAGGGTTGGGCTACACCTTC.

This chain joins TRBV4-2 and TRBJ2-7; no firm D call. CDR1 and CDR2 from the germline V gene are LGHNA and YNFKEQ. V lost 0 bases and J lost 2, with 11 bases in between. The CDR3 totals 15 residues. The CDR3 loop reads CASSQDTTAPYEQYF. The DNA of the CDR3 is TGTGCCAGCAGCCAAGATACGACTGCCCCCTACGAGCAGTACTTC.

J is TRBJ1-6 and V is TRBV28; D not certain. Germline CDR1 MDHEN, CDR2 SYDVKM. Trimming took off 11 bases at V and 8 bases at J, with 13 bases between the two ends. The CDR3 extends over 12 amino acids. CDR3 DNA: TGTGCCGCCCGAGCGGACTATTCACCCCTCCACTTT. Translating gives CAARADYSPLHF.

The chain joins TRBV29-1 to TRBJ2-3; 11 nucleotides match TRBD2. Trimming took 3 bases from V and 6 from J; bases not matched to a gene: 8. Germline lookup yields CDR1 SQVTM and CDR2 ANQGSEA. CDR3 length equals 15 residues. In DNA form, the CDR3 reads TGCAGCGTTGATACTAGCGGGGGTTTCAGGGATACGCAGTATTTT. Protein sequence: CSVDTSGGFRDTQYF.

V gene TRBV6-6 combines with J gene TRBJ1-6; D is ambiguous. The germline V gene has CDR1 MNHNY and CDR2 SVGAGI (reference sequence). This CDR3 comprises 14 residues. V was cut by 0 bases and J by 8 bases, with 8 bases left in between. The CDR3 loop is CASSYSERYSPLHF. The CDR3 DNA reads as TGTGCCAGCAGTTACTCTGAGAGGTATTCACCCCTCCACTTT.

This chain connects TRBV9 to TRBJ1-1, with D possibly matching TRBD1 (6 bases). In germline, CDR1 is SGDLS, CDR2 YYNGEE. Between the trimmed V and J ends, which lost 4 bases and 1 base, there was a span of 17 bases. The CDR3 covers 16 residues. The CDR3 DNA is TGTGCCAGCAGCCCTCGAACAGGGTCAGGGAACACTGAAGCTTTCTTT. Protein: CASSPRTGSGNTEAFF.

The rearrangement uses TRBV5-1 and TRBJ2-7; no clear D gene. The V gene's germline CDR1 is SGHRS and CDR2 YFSETQ. The ends were cut back, 3 bases at V and 3 bases at J, with 13 bases in the middle. The CDR3 consists of 14 residues. Written as DNA, the CDR3 is TGCGCCAGCAGCTCGCTGGGCTATTACTACGAGCAGTACTTC. Amino acids: CASSSLGYYYEQYF.

The J gene is TRBJ2-1, the V gene TRBV7-9; TRBD2 agrees at 11 bases. Germline V gives CDR1 SEHNR, CDR2 FQNEAQ (reference sequence). The J segment lost 7 bases and the V segment lost 4 bases, leaving 6 bases of the junction unmatched. CDR3 size: 15 residues. This CDR3 is CASSSRASGRNEQFF. Here the CDR3 DNA reads TGTGCCAGCAGCTCGAGAGCTAGCGGGAGGAATGAGCAGTTCTTC.

The V gene is TRBV27, the J gene TRBJ1-1; 8 nucleotides match TRBD1. Per the germline V gene, CDR1 is MNHEY and CDR2 is SMNVEV (reference sequence). V trimming: 5 bases; J trimming: 8 bases; junction bases outside the gene matches: 7. This CDR3 has 13 amino acids. CDR3 amino acids: CASSRTGTGEAFF. The CDR3 coding sequence is TGTGCCAGCAGTCGAACCGGGACAGGAGAAGCTTTCTTT.

The V call is TRBV1, the J call TRBJ2-2; the D call of TRBD1 is as the table states it, not checked on the DNA. TRBV1 is described as a pseudogene. The CDR3 is 16 residues long. DNA of the CDR3: TGCACCAGCAGCCAAGATCGAGACAGGGACACCGGGGAGCTGTTTTTT. It is translated as CTSSQDRDRDTGELFF.

This clone came up a few times. The chain couples TRBV28 to TRBJ2-7; 8 nucleotides match TRBD1. The germline CDR1 and CDR2 sequences are MDHEN and SYDVKM. The length of the CDR3 is 15 residues. The V segment lost 6 bases and the J segment 2 bases; nucleotides outside the gene matches: 9. The CDR3 reads CASRPMTGETYEQYF. The CDR3 nucleotides read TGTGCCAGCAGACCAATGACAGGGGAGACCTACGAGCAGTACTTC.